A selection of T cell receptor beta chains follows, all from one sample in a study of blood T cell repertoires in COVID-19. Measured with immunoSEQ multiplex PCR; TCRdb has only the in-frame clones, and not every one. The table shows about 270,000 clones, with over 75% occurring only once. What was sequenced was peripheral blood. Receptors originate from a human donor in a cohort sampled during active COVID-19. CDR3s include the opening cysteine and the closing phenylalanine or tryptophan. A D gene is named only where the DNA matches it firmly. Part of the rows lack a size; the others show once, few, many or a class for expanded clones.

d_call	j_call	cdr3_length	v_call	clone_size	cdr3_nt	cdr3_aa
TRBD1	TRBJ2-7	12	TRBV12-3/TRBV12-4	-	TGTGCCAGCACTCAGACAGGGTACGAGCAGTACTTC	CASTQTGYEQYF
-	TRBJ2-5	13	TRBV12-3/TRBV12-4	-	TGTGCCAGCAGGCATGCAGGCCAAGAGACCCAGTACTTC	CASRHAGQETQYF
-	TRBJ1-1	17	TRBV5-8	-	TGTGCCAGCAGCTTGGTTAGCACAGGGCATTTGTACACTGAAGCTTTCTTT	CASSLVSTGHLYTEAFF
-	TRBJ1-1	13	TRBV18	-	TGTGCCAGCTCATCCACAGGTGACACTGAAGCTTTCTTT	CASSSTGDTEAFF
TRBD1	TRBJ2-6	17	TRBV18	-	TGTGCCAGCTCACCGATGGTCACAGGGGCCGGGGCCAACGTCCTGACTTTC	CASSPMVTGAGANVLTF
TRBD2	TRBJ2-7	14	TRBV7-8	-	TGTGCCAGCAGCTCGACTAGCGGATACTACGAGCAGTACTTC	CASSSTSGYYEQYF
TRBD1	TRBJ1-2	17	TRBV3-1/TRBV3-2	-	TGTGCCAGCAGCCACGCTAGACAGGGGGCGCCGGCATATGGCTACACCTTC	CASSHARQGAPAYGYTF
-	TRBJ2-2	15	TRBV5-1	-	TGCGCCAGCAGCTTAGGACACCAGAACACCGGGGAGCTGTTTTTT	CASSLGHQNTGELFF
-	TRBJ2-6	19	TRBV4-1	-	TGCGCCAGCAGCCAAGATTTCCCAGGGATCACCTCTGGGGCCAACGTCCTGACTTTC	CASSQDFPGITSGANVLTF
-	TRBJ1-1	14	TRBV19	-	TGTGCCAGTAACATTCCAGGCCTGAACACTGAAGCTTTCTTT	CASNIPGLNTEAFF
-	TRBJ2-3	14	TRBV6-5	-	TGTGCCAGCAGGGACTTCGCTAGCACAGATACGCAGTATTTT	CASRDFASTDTQYF
-	TRBJ1-4	14	TRBV9	-	TGTGCCAGCAGCGCCCAGGGGTTGGATGAAAAACTGTTTTTT	CASSAQGLDEKLFF
-	TRBJ2-3	16	TRBV10-1	-	TGCGCCAGCAGTGCACAACAGGGTGCTAGCACAGATACGCAGTATTTT	CASSAQQGASTDTQYF
-	TRBJ1-6	15	TRBV4-2	-	TGTGCCAGCAGCCAGGCGGCGGGGAGGAATTCACCCCTCCACTTT	CASSQAAGRNSPLHF
-	TRBJ2-5	12	TRBV24-1	-	TGTGCCACCAGTGATCTCCTAGGGACCCAGTACTTC	CATSDLLGTQYF
TRBD1	TRBJ2-7	13	TRBV18	-	TGTGCCAGCTCACCGGACAGGCTTGGCGAGCAGTACTTC	CASSPDRLGEQYF
TRBD2	TRBJ2-3	16	TRBV5-6	-	TGTGCCAGCAGCTCCGCTAGCGGGGGGCTCTGGGATACGCAGTATTTT	CASSSASGGLWDTQYF
-	TRBJ2-1	14	TRBV2	-	TGTGCCAGCAGGCTCTTCGGGGGGCTTAATGAGCAGTTCTTC	CASRLFGGLNEQFF
TRBD1	TRBJ2-2	17	TRBV7-8	-	TGTGCCAGCAGCCCACCTCGACAGGGGGTTTGGACCGGGGAGCTGTTTTTT	CASSPPRQGVWTGELFF
TRBD1	TRBJ1-5	15	TRBV4-1	-	TGCGCCAGCAGCCCTGGGACAGGGAGTAATCAGCCCCAGCATTTT	CASSPGTGSNQPQHF
-	TRBJ2-6	14	TRBV11-2	few	TGTGCCAGCAGTCAATTCTCTGGGGCCAACGTCCTGACTTTC	CASSQFSGANVLTF
-	TRBJ1-4	15	TRBV7-8	-	TGTGCCAGCAGCGCCGGAGGTGCAACTAATGAAAAACTGTTTTTT	CASSAGGATNEKLFF
-	TRBJ2-5	13	TRBV28	once	TGTGCCAGCAGTCTACAGTCTACGAAGACCCAGTACTTC	CASSLQSTKTQYF
TRBD2	TRBJ2-2	19	TRBV6-2/TRBV6-3	-	TGTGCCAGCAGTTACGACGGGGTGGCCCTAGCGGGAGTTTTCGGGGAGCTGTTTTTT	CASSYDGVALAGVFGELFF
-	TRBJ2-1	14	TRBV5-6	-	TGTGCCAGCATCAAACCGGGAGTCTACAATGAGCAGTTCTTC	CASIKPGVYNEQFF
TRBD1	TRBJ1-2	15	TRBV4-2	once	TGTGCCAGCAGCCCAAACAGGGGCGAGGTCTATGGCTACACCTTC	CASSPNRGEVYGYTF
TRBD2	TRBJ2-1	18	TRBV24-1	-	TGTGCCACCAGTGATGCTCCGGGGAGCGGGAGCTCCTACAATGAGCAGTTCTTC	CATSDAPGSGSSYNEQFF
-	TRBJ2-2	15	TRBV6-2/TRBV6-3	-	TGTGCCAGCAGTGCGCAGGGGCACGGCACCGGGGAGCTGTTTTTT	CASSAQGHGTGELFF
TRBD2	TRBJ2-7	20	TRBV5-1	once	TGCGCCAGCAGCAGGGGGCTTAACATAGCGGGGGCCCAAGGGTCCTACGAGCAGTACTTC	CASSRGLNIAGAQGSYEQYF
TRBD1	TRBJ1-5	15	TRBV20-1	-	TGCAGTGCTAGTGAAGGGGGCGCGGGCAATCAGCCCCAGCATTTT	CSASEGGAGNQPQHF
TRBD2	TRBJ2-1	16	TRBV5-1	-	TGCGCCAGCAGGGAAGTCGGGACTAGGGCGTACGGTGAGCAGTTCTTC	CASREVGTRAYGEQFF
-	TRBJ2-7	13	TRBV28	-	TGTGCCAGCACCCTGCGGGGTGGGGGCGAGCAGTACTTC	CASTLRGGGEQYF
TRBD1	TRBJ2-3	15	TRBV5-1	-	TGCGCCAGCAGCCTGAGAGGGACAGGGACAGATACGCAGTATTTT	CASSLRGTGTDTQYF
-	TRBJ2-5	14	TRBV4-1	-	TGCGCCAGCAGCCTACGACAGGAAGAAGAGACCCAGTACTTC	CASSLRQEEETQYF
-	TRBJ1-4	14	TRBV19	-	TGTGCCAGTAGGCCACAGGGTACTAATGAAAAACTGTTTTTT	CASRPQGTNEKLFF
-	TRBJ2-4	15	TRBV20-1	-	TGCAGTGCTAGTCTAATAGGTGGCAGGGGCGACATTCAGTACTTC	CSASLIGGRGDIQYF
-	TRBJ1-4	16	TRBV19	-	TGTGCCAGTAGTATTGGGGGGGCCCGCCTGAATGAAAAACTGTTTTTT	CASSIGGARLNEKLFF
-	TRBJ1-6	13	TRBV7-2	-	TGTGCCAGCAGTGAGAGCTATAATTCACCCCTCCACTTT	CASSESYNSPLHF
TRBD1	TRBJ1-5	21	TRBV24-1	-	TGTGCCACCAGTGATTTGCTAGCTTTGGACAGGGGTCGTTGTCGCAATCAGCCCCAGCATTTT	CATSDLLALDRGRCRNQPQHF
TRBD1	TRBJ2-2	15	TRBV2	-	TGTGCCAGCACGGTCCAGACAGGGGCGTCCGGGGAGCTGTTTTTT	CASTVQTGASGELFF
-	TRBJ1-2	12	TRBV27	once	TGTGCCAGCAGTACTCGGGGAAATGGCTACACCTTC	CASSTRGNGYTF
-	TRBJ2-3	15	TRBV7-3	-	TGTGCCAGCAGCCCTGGGGGCGGGAGCACAGATACGCAGTATTTT	CASSPGGGSTDTQYF
TRBD2	TRBJ2-5	15	TRBV19	once	TGTGCCAGTACGAAGAGCGGGAGAGTACAAGAGACCCAGTACTTC	CASTKSGRVQETQYF
-	TRBJ2-1	11	TRBV12-3/TRBV12-4	-	TGTGCCAGCAGTCAGACACCAATTCAGTTCTTC	CASSQTPIQFF
-	TRBJ2-3	15	TRBV9	-	TGTGCCAGCAGCCCCCCCCAGCGGGCAACAGATACGCAGTATTTT	CASSPPQRATDTQYF
-	TRBJ2-5	10	TRBV20-1	-	TGCAGTGCTAGAGAGGCTTATCAGTACTTC	CSAREAYQYF
-	TRBJ2-1	11	TRBV20-1	-	TGCAGCACGCGGCGCGGGAATGAGCAGTTCTTC	CSTRRGNEQFF
-	TRBJ1-6	13	TRBV7-9	few	TGTGCCAGCAGTTCGGTGGATAATTCACCCCTCCACTTT	CASSSVDNSPLHF
-	TRBJ1-2	14	TRBV6-5	once	TGTGCCAGCAGTTACAATGTCTTTAACTATGGCTACACCTTC	CASSYNVFNYGYTF
TRBD2	TRBJ2-1	17	TRBV24-1	-	TGTGCCACCCCCCTAACTAGCGGGAGATCGGGATGTCGTGAGCAGTTCTTC	CATPLTSGRSGCREQFF
TRBD2	TRBJ2-7	15	TRBV19	-	TGTGCCAGTAGTTCCGTAGCGGGAGGTTTAAACGAGCAGTACTTC	CASSSVAGGLNEQYF
-	TRBJ2-5	20	TRBV3-1/TRBV3-2	once	TGTGCCAGCAGCCAATCATTGGGTCACCGGGACAAATACTTCCAAGAGACCCAGTACTTC	CASSQSLGHRDKYFQETQYF
-	TRBJ1-2	16	TRBV2	-	TGTGCCACAACTCGGCCGGGCCAGACAGGTTTTTATGGCTACACCTTC	CATTRPGQTGFYGYTF
-	TRBJ2-7	12	TRBV3-1/TRBV3-2	-	TGTGCCAGCAGCCTTAAAACCTACGAGCAGTACTTC	CASSLKTYEQYF
-	TRBJ1-5	16	TRBV28	few	TGTGCCAGCAGCCCAAACGGGCGGGGAAGCAATCAGCCCCAGCATTTT	CASSPNGRGSNQPQHF
TRBD2	TRBJ2-1	16	TRBV24-1	-	TGTGCCACCAGTGAGGCTAGCGGGGGGCTGTACAATGAGCAGTTCTTC	CATSEASGGLYNEQFF